Following are 13 T cell receptor beta chains from one sample sequenced in a study of blood T cell repertoires in COVID-19. Clones were sequenced by immunoSEQ multiplex PCR, and TCRdb holds only the in-frame ones, with some missing. Of roughly 250,000 clones listed, about 88% were seen once; the top ten hold 2.1%. Sequenced material: peripheral blood. These receptors originate from a woman aged 35 to 49 who had recovered from COVID-19.

The chain uses TRBV7-8 and TRBJ2-6; perhaps TRBD2 as D (5 bases). Germline CDR1 SGHVS, CDR2 FQNEAQ. V lost 4 bases and J lost 0, with 10 bases in between. This CDR3 has 16 amino acids. In DNA form, the CDR3 reads TGTGCCAGCAGCTACCCGGGGTCCTCTGGGGCCAACGTCCTGACTTTC. It is translated as CASSYPGSSGANVLTF. Using reference TRBV7-8 and TRBJ2-6 for the parts outside the CDR3, the full variable domain is GAGVSQSPRYKVAKRGQDVALRCDPISGHVSLFWYQQALGQGPEFLTYFQNEAQLDKSGLPSDRFFAERPEGSVSTLKIQRTQQEDSAVYLCASSYPGSSGANVLTFGAGSRLTVL.

The genes are TRBV6-1 and TRBJ2-7; 8 bases fit TRBD1. CDR3 length equals 18 residues. The V gene end was trimmed by 6 bases and the J gene end by 2 bases; junction bases not matched to a gene: 18. Germline CDR1 and CDR2: MNHNS and SASEGT. The CDR3 DNA sequence: TGTGCCAGCAGCGAAAGGAGGTCGGGAGTACAGGGGGCCTACGAGCAGTACTTC. Residues: CASSERRSGVQGAYEQYF.

The chain combines TRBV4-2 with TRBJ2-3, with 7 bases identical to TRBD2. The CDR3 is 15 amino acids. Germline loops: CDR1 LGHNA, CDR2 YNFKEQ. Losses at the gene ends were 3 bases for V and 2 bases for J; bases not matched to a gene: 5. The CDR3 sequence: CASSQPGGNTDTQYF. DNA for the CDR3: TGTGCCAGCAGCCAGCCCGGGGGGAACACAGATACGCAGTATTTT.

The V gene is TRBV9, the J gene TRBJ1-2; D is unclear. Per germline, CDR1 SGDLS and CDR2 YYNGEE. The CDR3 has 14 residues. Trimming took 4 bases from V and 3 from J, leaving 13 bases between them. Here the CDR3 reads CASSPGSGYYGYTF. The CDR3 DNA reads as TGTGCCAGCAGCCCCGGATCGGGGTACTATGGCTACACCTTC.

The chain carries TRBV5-6 and TRBJ2-1, with a possible D match to TRBD1 (5 bases). The germline V gene encodes CDR1 SGHDT and CDR2 YYEEEE. This CDR3 is 14 amino acids long. V was pared by 3 bases and J by 14 bases, with 21 bases between. As DNA, the CDR3 is TGTGCCAGCAGCTCTCTCCCCAAGGGGTTCCACAAGTTCTTC. It yields the protein CASSSLPKGFHKFF.

Notes on this clone: One end of the junction does not line up with germline, which may come from a read error. The chain uses TRBV7-7 and TRBJ2-5, with 9 bases that match TRBD2. In germline, CDR1 is SSHAT, CDR2 FNYEAQ (reference sequence). CDR3 length: 19 residues. The DNA for the CDR3 is TGTGCTAGCAGCCGTGGGCTAGCGGGAAAAGTAGGGATCCGAGAGACCCAGTACTTC. Its translation is CASSRGLAGKVGIRETQYF.

The rearrangement joins TRBV2 to TRBJ2-5; 11 nucleotides agree with TRBD1. V trimming: 6 bases; J trimming: 5 bases; junction bases outside the gene matches: 5. In germline, CDR1 is SNHLY, CDR2 FYNNEI. The CDR3 length is 14 residues. CDR3 bases: TGTGCCAGCAGCTGGGACAGGGGGTCGGAGACCCAGTACTTC. Translated: CASSWDRGSETQYF.

CDR3 in DNA: TGTGCCAGCAGCCCTATGGGAGCAGTCAACTACGAGCAGTACTTC. Translation gives CASSPMGAVNYEQYF. The V gene is TRBV9, the J gene TRBJ2-7; tentative D call: TRBD2 (5 bases). Germline loops: CDR1 SGDLS, CDR2 YYNGEE. The CDR3 length is 15 residues. The V gene lost 4 bases and the J gene lost 3 bases, with 17 bases spanning the gap.

This sequence joins TRBV7-9 and TRBJ1-2; TRBD1 aligns across 10 bases. The CDR3 has 14 amino acids. The V and J ends lost 1 base and 7 bases, in that order; junction bases with no gene match: 3. The germline V gene encodes CDR1 SEHNR and CDR2 FQNEAQ (reference sequence). CDR3 amino acids: CASSLGQGASGYTF. The CDR3 DNA sequence: TGTGCCAGCAGCTTAGGACAGGGGGCAAGTGGCTACACCTTC. The whole variable domain, remainder taken from reference TRBV7-9 and TRBJ1-2, is DTGVSQNPRHKITKRGQNVTFRCDPISEHNRLYWYRQTLGQGPEFLTYFQNEAQLEKSRLLSDRFSAERPKGSFSTLEIQRTEQGDSAMYLCASSLGQGASGYTFGSGTRLTVV.

The chain combines TRBV20-1 with TRBJ2-7; possibly TRBD1 for D (6 bases). The germline V gene encodes CDR1 DFQATT and CDR2 SNEGSKA (reference sequence). This CDR3 region has 17 residues. Trimming stripped 3 bases from V and 1 base from J, with 22 bases between. CDR3 residues: CSASQHYRASGSYEQYF. The CDR3 nucleotides read TGCAGTGCTAGTCAGCATTACAGGGCATCGGGGTCCTACGAGCAGTACTTC.

V is TRBV7-8 and J is TRBJ2-5; 11 bases are a match to TRBD2. Germline-derived CDR1 and CDR2 are SGHVS and FQNEAQ. The CDR3 consists of 16 residues. With V trimmed by 2 bases and J by 5 bases, 7 bases remained unmatched. The CDR3 DNA reads TGTGCCAGCAGCTTACACCTAGCGGGGGGCGGGGAGACCCAGTACTTC. As protein: CASSLHLAGGGETQYF.

The V gene is TRBV15, the J gene TRBJ2-7, with TRBD2 as a possible D gene (5 bases). Trimming stripped 1 base from V and 0 bases from J, with 13 bases between. The CDR3 length is 16 residues. Germline V CDR1 and CDR2: LNHNV, YYDKDF (reference sequence). Here the CDR3 reads CATSRVAGIASYEQYF. The DNA for the CDR3 is TGTGCCACCAGCAGAGTCGCCGGGATAGCCTCCTACGAGCAGTACTTC. The full variable domain, completed using reference TRBV15 and TRBJ2-7, is DAMVIQNPRYQVTQFGKPVTLSCSQTLNHNVMYWYQQKSSQAPKLLFHYYDKDFNNEADTPDNFQSRRPNTSFCFLDIRSPGLGDTAMYLCATSRVAGIASYEQYFGPGTRLTVT.

The V gene is TRBV9, the J gene TRBJ1-5, with TRBD1 identical over 9 bases. Germline values: CDR1 SGDLS, CDR2 YYNGEE. The CDR3 totals 15 residues. The V segment lost 3 bases and the J segment 6 bases; nucleotides outside the gene matches: 7. CDR3 nucleotide sequence: TGTGCCAGCAGCGCCCACAGGGGGCAGGGTCAGCCCCAGCATTTT. Residues: CASSAHRGQGQPQHF.